These 28 T cell receptor beta chains came from one sample sequenced in a study of blood T cell repertoires in COVID-19. Assay used: immunoSEQ multiplex PCR; TCRdb lists only in-frame clones, some missing. The repertoire holds some 43,000 clones, roughly 82% seen once, with more than 20% in the top ten. The sequenced sample consisted of peripheral blood. The source of these receptors is a woman aged 55-70 years with acute or convalescent COVID-19.

This sequence joins TRBV3-1 (or the pseudogene TRBV3-2) and TRBJ1-4; the D gene is possibly TRBD1 (6 bases). The V gene's germline CDR1 is LGHDT and CDR2 YNNKEL (reference sequence). The CDR3 runs 15 residues. The germline V and J ends were trimmed by 1 base and 8 bases, with 14 bases remaining between them. The CDR3 region has the DNA TGTGCCAGCAGCCAAGGCGGGGGGGGCGGCGAAAAACTGTTTTTT. Its translation: CASSQGGGGGEKLFF.

This clone turned up a few times. This CDR3 reads CSVGQGLAYGYTF. The CDR3 DNA is TGCAGCGTTGGCCAGGGATTAGCCTATGGCTACACCTTC. The chain joins TRBV29-1 to TRBJ1-2; possible D gene TRBD1, 5 bases. The V end was cut by 4 bases, the J end by 4 bases, with 13 bases between. The CDR3 has 13 amino acids. Looked up from germline, CDR1 is SQVTM and CDR2 is ANQGSEA.

This clone appeared once. The chain combines TRBV27 with TRBJ2-3, with 8 bases matching TRBD1. Germline trimming cut 8 bases from V and 0 bases from J; bases unmatched to any gene: 1. CDR3 length: 13 residues. The germline V gene encodes CDR1 MNHEY and CDR2 SMNVEV (reference sequence). The CDR3, as DNA: TGTGCCAGCGGACAGGGTAGCACAGATACGCAGTATTTT. Translated, it gives CASGQGSTDTQYF.

The chain carries TRBV7-5 and TRBJ1-5; TRBD1 is taken as the D call from the table, unchecked against the DNA. TRBV7-5 represents a pseudogene. This CDR3 region has 13 residues. The CDR3 coding sequence is TGTGTCAGAAGCCGCCAGGGCAATCAGCCCCAGCATTTT. It codes for CVRSRQGNQPQHF.

The V gene is TRBV7-3, the J gene TRBJ2-3, with a weak D call TRBD1 (6 bases). This CDR3 comprises 15 residues. Germline-derived CDR1 and CDR2 are SGHTA and FQGTGA. Trimming took 5 bases from V and 0 from J, leaving 12 bases between them. The CDR3 loop reads CASSPGTFSTDTQYF. The CDR3, as DNA: TGTGCCAGCAGCCCAGGGACATTTAGCACAGATACGCAGTATTTT. Filled out from reference TRBV7-3 and TRBJ2-3, the complete variable domain reads GAGVSQTPSNKVTEKGKYVELRCDPISGHTALYWYRQSLGQGPEFLIYFQGTGAADDSGLPNDRFFAVRPEGSVSTLKIQRTERGDSAVYLCASSPGTFSTDTQYFGPGTRLTVL.

This clone was detected only once. The rearrangement joins TRBV7-9 to TRBJ2-7; TRBD1 matches at 8 bases. V shed 1 base and J 6 bases; nucleotides not matched to a gene: 8. The CDR3 has 15 residues. The V gene's germline CDR1 is SEHNR and CDR2 FQNEAQ (reference sequence). Here the CDR3 reads CASSLVMGRGLEQYF. The CDR3 DNA reads TGTGCCAGCAGCTTAGTGATGGGCAGGGGGCTCGAGCAGTACTTC.

This clone was seen a few times. This rearrangement joins TRBV30 to TRBJ2-2; 9 bases align to TRBD1. The CDR3 contains 18 residues. Unmatched junction bases numbered 11, after V lost 0 bases and J lost 3 bases. Germline V gene sequence: CDR1 GTSNPN, CDR2 SVGIG (reference sequence). CDR3 sequence reads: CAWSVPPTGGVYTGELFF. The CDR3 DNA reads as TGTGCCTGGAGTGTACCCCCAACAGGGGGCGTCTACACCGGGGAGCTGTTTTTT.

The sample holds a few counts of this clone. This chain connects TRBV4-2 to TRBJ2-7, with TRBD1 identical over 7 bases. Germline V gene data show CDR1 as LGHNA and CDR2 as YNFKEQ. This CDR3 has 15 amino acids. V lost 5 bases, J lost 0 bases, and 7 bases stayed unmatched. Here the CDR3 DNA reads TGTGCCAGCAGCGAACCGGGACAGAGCTCCTACGAGCAGTACTTC. Translating gives CASSEPGQSSYEQYF.

V usage is TRBV13 and J usage is TRBJ2-1; 11 bases are a match to TRBD2. In germline, CDR1 is PRHDT, CDR2 FYEKMQ (reference sequence). V was clipped by 5 bases and J by 13 bases; unmatched bases: 7. The CDR3 runs to 13 residues. This CDR3 is CASSRTGLAEQFF. CDR3 DNA: TGTGCCAGCAGCCGTACGGGACTAGCGGAACAGTTCTTC.

This chain links TRBV7-9 with TRBJ1-1, with D maybe TRBD1 (5 bases). V dropped 3 bases and J dropped 6 bases, with 14 bases sitting between them. The CDR3 has 14 amino acids. Germline V lookup: CDR1 SEHNR, CDR2 FQNEAQ (reference sequence). The CDR3 spells CASSLVRGVAEAFF. Written as DNA, the CDR3 is TGTGCCAGCAGCTTGGTTCGGGGGGTCGCTGAAGCTTTCTTT. The full variable domain, completed using reference TRBV7-9 and TRBJ1-1, is DTGVSQNPRHKITKRGQNVTFRCDPISEHNRLYWYRQTLGQGPEFLTYFQNEAQLEKSRLLSDRFSAERPKGSFSTLEIQRTEQGDSAMYLCASSLVRGVAEAFFGQGTRLTVV.

The chain employs TRBV6-1 and TRBJ2-7; a possible D gene is TRBD2 (6 bases). V was trimmed by 5 bases and J by 5 bases, leaving 16 bases between them. The germline V gene has CDR1 MNHNS and CDR2 SASEGT. This CDR3 region has 14 residues. The CDR3 sequence: CASSRAEGGDEQYF. The CDR3 DNA is TGTGCCAGCAGTCGGGCGGAGGGCGGCGACGAGCAGTACTTC.

V usage is TRBV10-1 and J usage is TRBJ2-7; 8 bases agree with TRBD2. CDR1 and CDR2 (germline): WNHNN, SYGVQD (reference sequence). With 4 bases clipped from V and 2 bases from J, the junction kept 1 base outside the gene matches. There are 13 residues in the CDR3. This CDR3 reads CASSAGLAYEQYF. The CDR3 bases are TGCGCCAGCAGTGCGGGACTAGCCTACGAGCAGTACTTC.

In this sample, this clone turned up once. The J gene is TRBJ1-1, the V gene TRBV6-5; 7 nucleotides match TRBD1. Germline CDR1 MNHEY, CDR2 SVGAGI. CDR3 length equals 11 residues. With V trimmed by 11 bases and J by 11 bases, 11 bases remained unmatched. The CDR3 DNA is TGTGCCGCTTACAGGGGTGATTCGGCTTTCTTT. Protein: CAAYRGDSAFF.

The chain recombines TRBV19 with TRBJ2-7, with 9 bases identical to TRBD2. Germline V CDR1 and CDR2: LNHDA, SQIVND (reference sequence). The CDR3 is 15 residues long. The V and J ends lost 3 bases and 1 base, in that order; junction bases with no gene match: 4. CDR3 in amino acids: CASSIALAGSYEQYF. CDR3 nucleotide sequence: TGTGCCAGTAGTATCGCCCTAGCGGGATCCTACGAGCAGTACTTC.

The chain uses TRBV15 and TRBJ1-2, with 11 nucleotides matching TRBD1. The CDR3 extends over 16 amino acids. V gave up 1 base and J gave up 2 bases; unmatched junction bases: 3. Germline-derived CDR1 and CDR2 are LNHNV and YYDKDF (reference sequence). CDR3 nucleotides: TGTGCCACCAGCAGAGGCGGACAGGGGGCAAACTATGGCTACACCTTC. Its protein product is CATSRGGQGANYGYTF.

The chain carries TRBV12-5 and TRBJ2-6, with no clear D. The germline CDR1 and CDR2 sequences are LGHNT and FRNRAP. Trimming pared 5 bases from V and 1 base from J, leaving 3 bases between. This CDR3 region has 13 residues. The CDR3 here is CASGASGANVLTF. The CDR3 coding sequence is TGTGCTAGTGGTGCGTCTGGGGCCAACGTCCTGACTTTC. Variable domain in full (rest from reference TRBV12-5 and TRBJ2-6): DARVTQTPRHKVTEMGQEVTMRCQPILGHNTVFWYRQTMMQGLELLAYFRNRAPLDDSGMPKDRFSAEMPDATLATLKIQPSEPRDSAVYFCASGASGANVLTFGAGSRLTVL.

This chain uses TRBV5-1 with TRBJ1-1; D is uncertain. This CDR3 has 15 residues. V was cut by 4 bases and J by 3 bases, with 16 bases left in between. Per germline, CDR1 SGHRS and CDR2 YFSETQ. This CDR3 reads CASSPEAAWHTEAFF. The CDR3 DNA follows: TGCGCCAGCAGCCCGGAGGCGGCCTGGCACACTGAAGCTTTCTTT.

The chain links TRBV19 to TRBJ1-4; no definite D call. CDR3 length: 13 amino acids. Germline V lookup: CDR1 LNHDA, CDR2 SQIVND (reference sequence). Trimming shortened V by 5 bases and J by 6 bases, and 10 bases separated the two germline ends. CDR3 bases: TGTGCCAGTAGTGACTCCCAAGATGAAAAACTGTTTTTT. This encodes CASSDSQDEKLFF. The full variable domain, in which reference TRBV19 and TRBJ1-4 provide the parts outside the CDR3, is DGGITQSPKYLFRKEGQNVTLSCEQNLNHDAMYWYRQDPGQGLRLIYYSQIVNDFQKGDIAEGYSVSREKKESFPLTVTSAQKNPTAFYLCASSDSQDEKLFFGSGTQLSVL.

This chain joins TRBV5-1 and TRBJ2-5, with 14 nucleotides matching TRBD2. V dropped 4 bases and J dropped 5; count of bases not matched to a gene: 7. Looked up from germline, CDR1 is SGHRS and CDR2 is YFSETQ. The CDR3 length is 16 residues. This CDR3 is CASSLTSGGDPETQYF. The CDR3 nucleotides read TGCGCCAGCAGCCTGACTAGCGGGGGGGACCCGGAGACCCAGTACTTC.

The chain is built from TRBV7-3 and TRBJ1-1; 8 positions match TRBD1. This CDR3 is built from 13 residues. Germline CDR1 reads SGHTA; CDR2 reads FQGTGA. Losses at the gene ends were 5 bases for V and 3 bases for J; bases not matched to a gene: 2. The DNA of the CDR3 is TGTGCCAGCAGCCAGACAGGGGACACTGAAGCTTTCTTT. Its protein product is CASSQTGDTEAFF.

This rearrangement joins TRBV10-3 to TRBJ1-2; 7 nucleotides line up with TRBD1. V dropped 4 bases and J dropped 2; count of bases not matched to a gene: 1. The germline V gene has CDR1 ENHRY and CDR2 SYGVKD. The length of the CDR3 is 13 residues. For the CDR3, the DNA is TGTGCCATCAGTGTGACAGGGAACTATGGCTACACCTTC. This translates into CAISVTGNYGYTF.

The chain uses TRBV27 and TRBJ1-5; 9 bases fit TRBD1. CDR1 and CDR2 from the germline V gene are MNHEY and SMNVEV (reference sequence). The CDR3 has 15 residues. The J segment lost 3 bases and the V segment lost 5 bases, leaving 5 bases of the junction unmatched. Here the CDR3 reads CASSTGTGPNQPQHF. The DNA for the CDR3 is TGTGCCAGCAGTACCGGGACAGGGCCCAATCAGCCCCAGCATTTT.

This chain uses TRBV4-1 with TRBJ2-1; 10 nucleotides match TRBD2. The germline V gene has CDR1 MGHRA and CDR2 YSYEKL. The CDR3 loop spans 16 amino acids. V shed 2 bases, J shed 5 bases, and the junction held 6 bases outside the gene matches. Here the CDR3 DNA reads TGCGCCAGCAGCCAAATTAAGCGGGGGGGAAACAATGAGCAGTTCTTC. Translated, it gives CASSQIKRGGNNEQFF.

V and J are TRBV6-4 and TRBJ2-2, with D unclear. CDR3 length: 15 amino acids. The germline CDR1 and CDR2 sequences are MRHNA and SNTAGT. V shed 0 bases and J shed 1 base, with 6 bases lying between them. In DNA form, the CDR3 reads TGTGCCAGCAGTGACTCGAGGCAGAACACCGGGGAGCTGTTTTTT. The encoded protein is CASSDSRQNTGELFF.

The V call is TRBV19, the J call TRBJ2-5; 15 bases map to TRBD2. Germline CDR1 LNHDA, CDR2 SQIVND (reference sequence). The ends lost 5 bases at V and 2 bases at J; junction bases unmatched: 9. The CDR3 covers 18 residues. This chain's CDR3 is CASSPHLGLAGGQETQYF. For the CDR3, the DNA is TGTGCCAGTAGTCCTCACCTGGGACTAGCGGGGGGACAAGAGACCCAGTACTTC.

The chain couples TRBV5-1 to TRBJ2-3, with D possibly matching TRBD2 (7 bases). CDR1 and CDR2 (germline): SGHRS, YFSETQ. V was pared by 5 bases and J by 0 bases, with 16 bases between. CDR3 size: 16 residues. DNA of the CDR3: TGCGCCAGCAGGAATGGGAGGGGGACTAGCACAGATACGCAGTATTTT. Protein product: CASRNGRGTSTDTQYF.

The J gene is TRBJ2-1, the V gene TRBV24-1; possibly TRBD1 for D (5 bases). This CDR3 comprises 13 residues. Germline loops: CDR1 KGHDR, CDR2 SFDVKD. V shed 1 base and J shed 9 bases, with 9 bases lying between them. The CDR3: CATSDLGVSEQFF. For the CDR3, the DNA is TGTGCCACCAGTGATTTAGGGGTGAGTGAGCAGTTCTTC.

The gene calls are TRBV7-2 and TRBJ1-1; D gene unclear. The V gene lost 5 bases and the J gene lost 6 bases, with 19 bases spanning the gap. The germline CDR1 and CDR2 sequences are SGHTA and FQGNSA. The CDR3 spans 15 residues. The CDR3 DNA sequence: TGTGCCAGCAGCCGCGTACCGGGAAACCAGGCTGAAGCTTTCTTT. Translated: CASSRVPGNQAEAFF.